This record concerns one TCR beta chain sequence. This specimen belongs to a study of graft-versus-host responses after intestinal transplantation. The assay was immunoSEQ multiplex PCR, and TCRdb's table has in-frame clones only and misses some. The table records about 97,000 clones, approximately 92% of them present only once. The origin of this receptor is a human patient who received an intestinal transplant, so some T cells may come from the graft donor. The material sequenced was PBMCs, taken 453 days after intestinal transplant.

This chain's CDR3 is CASSVDGTSVLPGELFF. In DNA form, the CDR3 reads TGTGCCAGCAGCGTAGACGGGACTAGCGTCTTACCCGGGGAGCTGTTTTTT. The chain combines TRBV9 with TRBJ2-2; 10 nucleotides align to TRBD2. CDR1 is SGDLS, CDR2 YYNGEE, per germline. J was trimmed by 6 bases and V by 0 bases; bases with no gene match: 8. The CDR3 is made up of 17 amino acids.